The 5 T cell receptor beta chains below were found in one sample sequenced in a study of blood T cells in healthy people across ages. A sample-barcoded 5' primer and a J-beta primer mix were used in a second PCR of about 6 to 11 cycles. TCRdb itself ran the 5' RACE reads through MiXCR, one entry per CDR3 protein. The sample includes about 900,000 distinct CDR3 sequences, approximately 67% seen only once; the top ten take approximately 30%. The sequencing sample was made of blood. These receptors all stem from a man younger than 40 in good health.

V usage is TRBV27 and J usage is TRBJ2-1, with TRBD2 as a possible D gene (7 bases). Germline CDR1 reads MNHEY; CDR2 reads SMNVEV (reference sequence). The CDR3 has 16 residues. Deletions cut 5 bases from V and 4 bases from J, with 18 bases between. CDR3: CASSPHPRGLYNEQFF. Here the CDR3 DNA reads TGTGCCAGCAGTCCACACCCGCGGGGGCTATACAATGAGCAGTTCTTC.

The gene calls are TRBV4-2 and TRBJ2-3, with 7 bases fitting TRBD1. CDR1 and CDR2 (germline): LGHNA, YNFKEQ. The CDR3 length is 15 residues. Trimming cost V 4 bases and J 3 bases; bases outside gene matches: 7. The CDR3 DNA reads as TGTGCCAGCAGCCCCCGGGACAGTCCGACAGATACGCAGTATTTT. Its protein is CASSPRDSPTDTQYF.

A few counts support this clonotype. The chain couples TRBV7-2 to TRBJ2-4, with D perhaps TRBD2 (5 bases). Germline V gene data show CDR1 as SGHTA and CDR2 as FQGNSA. The CDR3 sequence is 15 residues long. Trimming stripped 7 bases from V and 1 base from J, with 14 bases between. DNA of the CDR3: TGTGCCAGCAACCCAACAAGCGGTGCCAAAAACATTCAGTACTTC. It codes for CASNPTSGAKNIQYF. The entire variable domain, with the rest obtained from reference TRBV7-2 and TRBJ2-4, is as follows: GAGVSQSPSNKVTEKGKDVELRCDPISGHTALYWYRQSLGQGLEFLIYFQGNSAPDKSGLPSDRFSAERTGGSVSTLTIQRTQQEDSAVYLCASNPTSGAKNIQYFGAGTRLSVL.

This sequence joins TRBV4-2 and TRBJ2-2, with D perhaps matching TRBD2 (5 bases). Germline V gene data show CDR1 as LGHNA and CDR2 as YNFKEQ. The CDR3 spans 11 residues. Trimming pared 0 bases from V and 14 bases from J, leaving 7 bases between. CDR3 sequence reads: CASSQDGGLFF. CDR3 sequence (DNA): TGTGCCAGCAGCCAAGATGGAGGACTGTTTTTT.

This chain links TRBV5-1 with TRBJ2-4; 8 bases agree with TRBD1. The ends lost 1 base at V and 0 bases at J; junction bases unmatched: 3. The CDR3 spans 16 residues. Germline CDR1 is SGHRS and CDR2 is YFSETQ. CDR3 nucleotides: TGCGCCAGCAGCTTGTCAGGGGGCGAAGCCAAAAACATTCAGTACTTC. It yields the protein CASSLSGGEAKNIQYF. The entire variable domain, with the rest obtained from reference TRBV5-1 and TRBJ2-4, is as follows: KAGVTQTPRYLIKTRGQQVTLSCSPISGHRSVSWYQQTPGQGLQFLFEYFSETQRNKGNFPGRFSGRQFSNSRSEMNVSTLELGDSALYLCASSLSGGEAKNIQYFGAGTRLSVL.